Following are 27 T cell receptor beta chains from one sample sequenced in a study of circulating CD8 cells and anti-PD-1 response in melanoma. From live CD3+CD8+TCRalphabeta+ cells, four PD-1 and/or TIGIT subsets were sorted. The QIAseq Immune Repertoire TCR panel built the libraries from roughly 16 ng of total RNA. TCRdb re-analysed the reads in MiXCR, keeping a single row per CDR3 protein. The sample comprises around 600 distinct CDR3 sequences, around 6.6% of which are singletons, and less than 15% rests with the top ten. The specimen comprised CD8+ T cells from PBMCs, sampled at baseline or after one month of anti-PD-1 therapy (not recorded which). The receptors originated from a human donor with melanoma.

This clonotype is labeled large. The CDR3 DNA is TGTGCCAGCAGTTTTGTCTTCACCACAACAATCCGGATAACAGGGGCCGGGGAGCTGTTTTTT. Translating gives CASSFVFTTTIRITGAGELFF. The V call is TRBV28, the J call TRBJ2-2; 7 bases line up with TRBD1. CDR1 is MDHEN, CDR2 SYDVKM, per germline. The CDR3 consists of 21 residues. J lost 6 bases, V lost 3 bases, and 25 bases had no gene match.

Within the sample, this clonotype is medium-sized. The chain recombines TRBV19 with TRBJ1-2, with D possibly TRBD1 on 5 matching bases. The CDR3 has 15 amino acids. CDR1 and CDR2 from the germline V gene are LNHDA and SQIVND (reference sequence). Trimming took 5 bases from V and 5 from J, leaving 18 bases between them. The CDR3 reads CASSPTVSTVYGYTF. In DNA form, the CDR3 reads TGTGCCAGTAGTCCCACTGTGTCGACAGTATATGGCTACACCTTC.

There are a few counts of this clonotype. CDR3 DNA sequence: TGCGCCAGCAGCTTGGTACAGGGGGCTACCTACGAGCAGTACTTC. Its protein product is CASSLVQGATYEQYF. The chain links TRBV5-1 to TRBJ2-7, with TRBD1 matching 9 bases. V shed 0 bases and J 2 bases; nucleotides not matched to a gene: 3. The CDR3 covers 15 residues. Germline V lookup: CDR1 SGHRS, CDR2 YFSETQ.

This clonotype is large (0.1 to 1%) in the sample. The chain links TRBV5-5 to TRBJ1-4; D gene ambiguous. The germline V and J ends were trimmed by 2 bases and 7 bases, with 18 bases remaining between them. This CDR3 comprises 16 residues. Germline CDR1 reads SGHKS; CDR2 reads YYEKEE (reference sequence). The CDR3: CASSFWLGGVTEKLFF. CDR3 nucleotides: TGTGCCAGCAGCTTTTGGCTGGGCGGGGTTACTGAAAAACTGTTTTTT.

This clonotype is labeled large (0.1 to 1%). The chain has TRBV29-1 and TRBJ2-1; 7 bases map to TRBD2. The germline gives CDR1 SQVTM, CDR2 ANQGSEA. The CDR3 covers 15 residues. Trimming cost V 0 bases and J 8 bases; bases outside gene matches: 10. CDR3 amino acids: CSVEERESPLDEQFF. Here the CDR3 DNA reads TGCAGCGTTGAAGAGCGGGAGAGTCCCCTGGATGAGCAGTTCTTC.

Judged by abundance, this clonotype is large (0.1 to 1%). The chain recombines TRBV2 with TRBJ2-7, with 8 bases lining up with TRBD2. Germline CDR1 is SNHLY and CDR2 is FYNNEI. V shed 1 base, J shed 1 base, and the junction held 6 bases outside the gene matches. CDR3 length: 16 amino acids. CDR3 protein: CASSEGWSGGSYEQYF. The CDR3, as DNA: TGTGCCAGCAGTGAAGGGTGGAGCGGGGGTTCCTACGAGCAGTACTTC.

This clonotype is categorized as large. The rearrangement joins TRBV3-2 to TRBJ2-1; the table's D gene call, TRBD1, was not cross checked with the DNA. TRBV3-2 is given as a pseudogene. CDR3 length equals 15 residues. The CDR3 is CASSSPDRPYNEQFF. CDR3 bases: TGTGCCAGCAGCTCCCCGGACAGGCCCTACAATGAGCAGTTCTTC.

As regards this clonotype: Given a much more abundant clone one base away, this may be a read error. The chain joins TRBV11-2 to TRBJ2-5; perhaps TRBD1 as D (5 bases). CDR3 length: 15 residues. The germline V gene encodes CDR1 SGHAT and CDR2 FQNNGV. The CDR3 protein is CASSSQGNRQGTQYF. DNA for the CDR3: TGTGCCAGCAGCTCCCAGGGTAACAGGCAAGGGACCCAGTACTTC.

In the case of this clonotype: A much larger clone differs from this one at a single base, so this may be a read error. The rearrangement uses TRBV19 and TRBJ2-2; D gene uncertain. Germline CDR1 and CDR2: LNHDA and SQIVND (reference sequence). The CDR3 is 15 amino acids. Trimming shortened V by 5 bases and J by 3 bases, and 13 bases separated the two germline ends. The CDR3 nucleotides are TGTGCCAGTAGTGAACAAATTGAGTACACCGGGGAGCTGTTTTTT. Protein product: CASSEQIEYTGELFF.

By share, this clonotype ranks as large. The chain has TRBV2 and TRBJ1-2; D remains ambiguous. There are 16 residues in the CDR3. Germline V gene lookup returns CDR1 SNHLY and CDR2 FYNNEI. Between the trimmed V and J ends, which lost 3 bases and 3 bases, there was a span of 17 bases. The CDR3 DNA follows: TGTGCCAGCAGTGATCCCTATTCTCTGGTCTACTATGGCTACACCTTC. Amino acids: CASSDPYSLVYYGYTF.

This clonotype is judged large. This chain uses TRBV5-6 with TRBJ2-7, with no clear D. The germline CDR1 and CDR2 sequences are SGHDT and YYEEEE. Trimming stripped 0 bases from V and 2 bases from J, with 6 bases between. The CDR3 runs 13 residues. CDR3 DNA: TGTGCCAGCAGCTTGGGGAGAGCCTACGAGCAGTACTTC. It is translated as CASSLGRAYEQYF.

The table lists this clonotype with a few counts. This rearrangement joins TRBV19 to TRBJ2-1; no definite D call. Trimming removed 6 bases at V and 6 bases at J, with 9 bases between. The germline gives CDR1 LNHDA, CDR2 SQIVND (reference sequence). The CDR3 is 12 residues long. The CDR3, as DNA: TGTGCCAGTAGGGAAGGGATCAATGAGCAGTTCTTC. Translating it yields CASREGINEQFF.

This clonotype counts as large. For the CDR3, the DNA is TGTGCCAGCAGCTACCCGGGGGACATTAACTCCTACGAGCAGTACTTC. It encodes CASSYPGDINSYEQYF. The chain carries TRBV28 and TRBJ2-7; D possibly matches TRBD1 or TRBD2 (6 bases each). This CDR3 has 16 amino acids. Trimming removed 6 bases from V and 0 bases from J, with 18 bases in between. Germline values: CDR1 MDHEN, CDR2 SYDVKM. The whole variable domain, filled in from reference TRBV28 and TRBJ2-7, reads DVKVTQSSRYLVKRTGEKVFLECVQDMDHENMFWYRQDPGLGLRLIYFSYDVKMKEKGDIPEGYSVSREKKERFSLILESASTNQTSMYLCASSYPGDINSYEQYFGPGTRLTVT.

Sample share makes this clonotype medium-sized. This chain connects TRBV6-4 to TRBJ2-2, with D perhaps given as TRBD1 or TRBD2 (5 bases each). Germline-derived CDR1 and CDR2 are MRHNA and SNTAGT. Trimming removed 4 bases from V and 3 bases from J, with 12 bases in between. The CDR3 length is 15 residues. CDR3 protein: CASSGGQGDTGELFF. CDR3 nucleotides: TGTGCCAGCAGTGGAGGGCAGGGCGACACCGGGGAGCTGTTTTTT.

This clonotype is large (0.1 to 1%) in the sample. The junction departs from the called germline gene at one end, perhaps through a read error. This CDR3 is CASSLPRGAYAYNEQLF. CDR3 DNA: TGTGCCAGCAGTTTACCTAGGGGAGCTTACGCCTACAATGAGCAGCTCTTC. V usage is TRBV12-3 or TRBV12-4 and J usage is TRBJ2-1; D is tentatively TRBD1 or TRBD2 (5 bases each). This CDR3 has 17 residues.

This clonotype counts as large. This chain links TRBV19 with TRBJ2-2; TRBD1 is a possible D gene (6 bases). The CDR3 is 17 amino acids. Trimming took 2 bases from V and 8 from J, leaving 21 bases between them. Germline CDR1 LNHDA, CDR2 SQIVND (reference sequence). The CDR3 bases are TGTGCCAGTAGTATATCCCTTACATCAGGGGTAGCTGGGGAGCTGTTTTTT. This gives the protein CASSISLTSGVAGELFF.

By sample share, this clonotype is medium-sized (0.01 to 0.1%). J is TRBJ2-7 and V is TRBV7-2; a possible D gene is TRBD1 (5 bases). This CDR3 comprises 13 residues. V lost 0 bases and J lost 2, with 5 bases in between. CDR1 SGHTA and CDR2 FQGNSA come from the germline V gene. In nucleotides, the CDR3 is TGTGCCAGCAGCTTAGCAGGGGCCTACGAGCAGTACTTC. Its protein is CASSLAGAYEQYF.

This clonotype is large. This chain uses TRBV19 with TRBJ1-1, with D maybe TRBD1 (6 bases). CDR1 is LNHDA, CDR2 SQIVND, per germline (reference sequence). Trimming removed 3 bases from V and 1 base from J, with 12 bases in between. The CDR3 runs to 15 residues. CDR3 sequence reads: CASSILTTGNTEAFF. For the CDR3, the DNA is TGTGCCAGTAGTATCCTTACGACAGGGAACACTGAAGCTTTCTTT.

Judged by abundance, this clonotype is large. The chain uses TRBV5-1 and TRBJ2-1; 8 nucleotides align to TRBD1. CDR1 and CDR2 (germline): SGHRS, YFSETQ. Trimming at V came to 3 bases and at J to 0 bases, leaving 8 bases not matched to a gene. This CDR3 has 17 residues. This chain's CDR3 is CASSSWSTGGSYNEQFF. CDR3 bases: TGCGCCAGCAGCTCGTGGAGCACAGGGGGCTCCTACAATGAGCAGTTCTTC.

The J gene is TRBJ1-1, the V gene TRBV29-1; 8 bases map to TRBD1. The CDR3 has 14 residues. The V gene end was trimmed by 4 bases and the J gene end by 1 base; junction bases not matched to a gene: 5. CDR1 is SQVTM and CDR2 is ANQGSEA in the germline V gene. The CDR3 nucleotides read TGCAGCGTTGGGGCAGGGGGCTGGAACACTGAAGCTTTCTTT. Translated, it gives CSVGAGGWNTEAFF.

This clonotype is large by share. The chain joins TRBV5-6 to TRBJ1-5; D is ambiguous. The CDR3 has 16 amino acids. The V and J ends lost 3 bases and 0 bases respectively, with 13 bases between them. Germline V gene lookup returns CDR1 SGHDT and CDR2 YYEEEE. Here the CDR3 reads CASSSRYLYSNQPQHF. In DNA form, the CDR3 reads TGTGCCAGCAGCTCACGATACCTCTATAGCAATCAGCCCCAGCATTTT.

Within the sample, this clonotype is large. This chain joins TRBV28 and TRBJ2-7; either TRBD1 or TRBD2 may supply D (5 bases each). CDR1 and CDR2 from the germline V gene are MDHEN and SYDVKM. CDR3 length: 15 residues. V was clipped by 4 bases and J by 3 bases, with 16 bases between them. Here the CDR3 reads CASSSRDLPVYEQYF. For the CDR3, the DNA is TGTGCCAGCAGTTCCCGGGACCTGCCAGTCTACGAGCAGTACTTC. The variable domain in full, completed from reference TRBV28 and TRBJ2-7, reads DVKVTQSSRYLVKRTGEKVFLECVQDMDHENMFWYRQDPGLGLRLIYFSYDVKMKEKGDIPEGYSVSREKKERFSLILESASTNQTSMYLCASSSRDLPVYEQYFGPGTRLTVT.

This clonotype is medium-sized within its sample. The chain has TRBV18 and TRBJ2-1, with 11 bases aligning to TRBD2. The junction had 5 bases not matched to a gene; V was cut back by 0 bases and J by 4 bases. The V gene's germline CDR1 is KGHSH and CDR2 LQKENI. This CDR3 has 17 amino acids. CDR3: CASSPPLAGGGYNEQFF. CDR3 sequence (DNA): TGTGCCAGCTCACCACCCCTAGCGGGAGGAGGATACAATGAGCAGTTCTTC.

The CDR3 here is CASSRGPSVEQFF. CDR3 bases: TGTGCCAGTAGTAGAGGACCTAGCGTTGAGCAGTTCTTC. V gene TRBV19 combines with J gene TRBJ2-1; D is perhaps TRBD2 (6 bases). CDR3 length: 13 residues. The V and J ends lost 4 bases and 9 bases respectively, with 13 bases between them. Germline CDR1 and CDR2: LNHDA and SQIVND (reference sequence).

This clonotype was found once. A much more abundant neighbour one base away suggests this may be a read error. For the CDR3, the DNA is TGTGCCAGCAGCTTAAAAGTGGGAGTCCTGGAGCAGTACTTC. It specifies CASSLKVGVLEQYF. V is TRBV7-8 and J is TRBJ2-7; D is perhaps TRBD2 (5 bases). Looked up from germline, CDR1 is SGHVS and CDR2 is FQNEAQ. This CDR3 comprises 14 residues. Deletions cut 2 bases from V and 7 bases from J, with 15 bases between. Looking up the rest from reference TRBV7-8 and TRBJ2-7 gives the full variable domain: GAGVSQSPRYKVAKRGQDVALRCDPISGHVSLFWYQQALGQGPEFLTYFQNEAQLDKSGLPSDRFFAERPEGSVSTLKIQRTQQEDSAVYLCASSLKVGVLEQYFGPGTRLTVT.

This clonotype is categorized as medium-sized (0.01 to 0.1%). The V call is TRBV20-1, the J call TRBJ2-7; D possibly corresponds to TRBD2 (6 bases). This CDR3 is built from 14 residues. Germline CDR1 reads DFQATT; CDR2 reads SNEGSKA (reference sequence). The V gene lost 7 bases and the J gene lost 3 bases, with 19 bases spanning the gap. The CDR3 DNA reads as TGCAGTGTGAGAGACCTAGCGTACCTCTACGAGCAGTACTTC. This codes for CSVRDLAYLYEQYF.

This clonotype is large within its sample. Written as DNA, the CDR3 is TGTGCCAGTAGAATCGACCCGAGCTCCTACAATGAGCAGTTCTTC. It translates to CASRIDPSSYNEQFF. The chain links TRBV19 to TRBJ2-1, with D unresolved. V shed 6 bases and J shed 0 bases, with 12 bases lying between them. Looked up from germline, CDR1 is LNHDA and CDR2 is SQIVND (reference sequence). The CDR3 is 15 amino acids.